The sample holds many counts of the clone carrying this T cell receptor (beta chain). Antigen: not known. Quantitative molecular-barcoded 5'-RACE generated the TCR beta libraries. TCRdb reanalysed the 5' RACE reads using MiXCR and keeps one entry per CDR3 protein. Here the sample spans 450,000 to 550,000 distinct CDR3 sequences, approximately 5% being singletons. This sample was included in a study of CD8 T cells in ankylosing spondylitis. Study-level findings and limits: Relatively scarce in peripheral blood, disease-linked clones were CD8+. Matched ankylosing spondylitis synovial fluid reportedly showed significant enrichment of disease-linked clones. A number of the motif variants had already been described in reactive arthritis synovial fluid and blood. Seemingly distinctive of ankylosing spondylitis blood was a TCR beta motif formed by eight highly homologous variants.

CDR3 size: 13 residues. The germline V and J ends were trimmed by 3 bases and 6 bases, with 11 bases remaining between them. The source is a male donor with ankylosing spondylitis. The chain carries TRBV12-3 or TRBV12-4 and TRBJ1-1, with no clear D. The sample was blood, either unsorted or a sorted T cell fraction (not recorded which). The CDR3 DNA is TGTGCCAGCAGTTTTTCGGAGAGGGCTGAAGCTTTCTTT. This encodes CASSFSERAEAFF.